The rows below give T cell receptor beta chains drawn from one sample of a study of T cell responses to AZD1222 COVID-19 vaccine. TCRdb keeps only in-frame clones here, not all; method: immunoSEQ multiplex PCR. This table holds roughly 170,000 clones, approximately 94% found once. Sequencing used peripheral blood, obtained 28 days after the second AZD1222 dose. The receptors shown here come from an adult who received the AZD1222 COVID-19 vaccine. CDR3s include the opening cysteine and the closing phenylalanine or tryptophan. A D gene is named only where the DNA matches it firmly. The size of a clone is reported for some rows only, either as once, few or many, or as a class for expanded clones.

NA,NA,TRBJ1-1,TRBV5-8,CASSPRLAGVQAFF,TGTGCCAGCAGCCCCAGGCTGGCGGGCGTACAAGCTTTCTTT
NA,TRBD1,TRBJ2-2,TRBV18,CASSRQGASGELFF,TGTGCCAGCTCAAGGCAGGGGGCGTCCGGGGAGCTGTTTTTT
NA,TRBD1,TRBJ1-3,TRBV5-1,CASSPGGSGGFGNTIYF,TGCGCCAGCAGCCCGGGAGGGTCAGGGGGCTTCGGAAACACCATATATTTT
NA,NA,TRBJ2-7,TRBV5-1,CASSLSGAYEQYF,TGCGCCAGCAGCTTGTCTGGAGCCTACGAGCAGTACTTC
NA,TRBD1,TRBJ2-7,TRBV6-1,CASSEFPRGLYEQYF,TGTGCCAGCAGTGAATTTCCCAGGGGGCTGTACGAGCAGTACTTC
NA,NA,TRBJ2-3,TRBV5-1,CASSLEGSRTDTQYF,TGCGCCAGCAGCTTGGAAGGGAGTCGAACAGATACGCAGTATTTT
NA,NA,TRBJ1-1,TRBV18,CASSHLENTEAFF,TGTGCCAGCTCACATCTCGAGAACACTGAAGCTTTCTTT
once,NA,TRBJ1-1,TRBV5-1,CASSLTGQDTEAFF,TGCGCCAGCAGCTTAACGGGACAAGACACTGAAGCTTTCTTT
NA,TRBD1,TRBJ2-1,TRBV11-2,CASSFVRDSLNNEQFF,TGTGCCAGCAGCTTTGTCCGGGACAGTTTAAACAATGAGCAGTTCTTC
NA,TRBD1,TRBJ1-1,TRBV7-2,CASKRQGWTEAFF,TGTGCCAGCAAGAGACAGGGTTGGACTGAAGCTTTCTTT
NA,NA,TRBJ1-3,TRBV2,CASIPQTGNWNTIYF,TGTGCCAGCATCCCTCAAACAGGGAACTGGAACACCATATATTTT
NA,TRBD2,TRBJ2-5,TRBV18,CASSRSGARQETQYF,TGTGCCAGCTCGAGGAGCGGGGCGCGCCAAGAGACCCAGTACTTC
NA,TRBD1,TRBJ1-1,TRBV18,CASSQSTGENTEAFF,TGTGCCAGCTCACAATCGACAGGGGAGAACACTGAAGCTTTCTTT
NA,TRBD1,TRBJ1-4,TRBV4-3,CASSQEGPGTGTLSKLFF,TGCGCCAGCAGCCAAGAGGGCCCCGGGACAGGGACGTTGTCGAAACTGTTTTTT
NA,TRBD2,TRBJ2-5,TRBV6-1,CASSEAAGGQETQYF,TGTGCCAGCAGTGAGGCAGCGGGGGGGCAAGAGACCCAGTACTTC
NA,TRBD1,TRBJ2-7,TRBV28,CASSLELDRAYEQYF,TGTGCCAGCAGTCTCGAGCTGGACAGGGCCTACGAGCAGTACTTC
once,NA,TRBJ2-1,TRBV7-9,CASSLGVRNPHEQFF,TGTGCCAGCAGCTTGGGGGTTAGGAACCCCCACGAGCAGTTCTTC
NA,NA,TRBJ1-5,TRBV4-3,CASSQDPGVDQPQHF,TGCGCCAGCAGCCAAGATCCGGGGGTGGATCAGCCCCAGCATTTT
NA,TRBD1,TRBJ1-5,TRBV7-9,CASSLTGGNQPQHF,TGTGCCAGCAGCCTAACAGGGGGCAATCAGCCCCAGCATTTT
few,TRBD2,TRBJ2-5,TRBV2,CAPASGNRETQYF,TGTGCCCCTGCTAGCGGGAATAGGGAGACCCAGTACTTC
NA,TRBD1,TRBJ2-7,TRBV18,CASSSSGTGPYEQYF,TGTGCCAGCTCGTCGAGCGGGACAGGGCCCTACGAGCAGTACTTC
NA,NA,TRBJ2-2,TRBV12-3/TRBV12-4,CASSGNTGELFF,TGTGCCAGCAGTGGGAACACCGGGGAGCTGTTTTTT
NA,TRBD2,TRBJ2-1,TRBV9,CASSARLAGDPYNEQFF,TGTGCCAGCAGCGCCAGACTAGCGGGAGACCCCTACAATGAGCAGTTCTTC
once,TRBD1,TRBJ1-1,TRBV19,CASSLQGATEAFF,TGTGCCAGTAGTCTACAGGGGGCCACTGAAGCTTTCTTT
NA,TRBD2,TRBJ2-1,TRBV5-4,CASSSTSVGSGNDEQFF,TGTGCCAGCAGCTCGACTTCGGTGGGTAGCGGGAACGATGAGCAGTTCTTC
NA,TRBD2,TRBJ2-7,TRBV7-2,CASSLGLAGYEQYF,TGTGCCAGCAGCTTAGGGCTAGCGGGCTACGAGCAGTACTTC
NA,NA,TRBJ1-4,TRBV7-9,CASSPLGEKLFF,TGTGCCAGCAGCCCCTTGGGTGAAAAACTGTTTTTT
NA,NA,TRBJ2-3,TRBV19,CASSINRDTQYF,TGTGCCAGTAGTATCAATAGGGATACGCAGTATTTT
NA,NA,TRBJ2-7,TRBV7-2,CASSLALFYEQYF,TGTGCCAGCAGCTTAGCGCTATTCTACGAGCAGTACTTC
NA,NA,TRBJ1-5,TRBV27,CASNPRFNSNQPQHF,TGTGCCAGCAATCCGCGGTTTAACAGCAATCAGCCCCAGCATTTT
NA,NA,TRBJ2-7,TRBV6-1,CASSEALQPSYEQYF,TGTGCCAGCAGTGAAGCGCTTCAGCCCTCCTACGAGCAGTACTTC
NA,TRBD2,TRBJ2-7,TRBV3-1/TRBV3-2,CASSRGLAGDLYEQYF,TGTGCCAGCAGCCGGGGACTAGCGGGAGACCTCTACGAGCAGTACTTC
NA,NA,TRBJ1-2,TRBV30,CAWSVNNMGGYTF,TGTGCCTGGAGTGTAAACAATATGGGGGGCTACACCTTC
once,NA,TRBJ1-5,TRBV6-2/TRBV6-3,CASSYGGPRLPQHF,TGTGCCAGCAGTTACGGGGGACCCCGACTACCCCAGCATTTT
NA,NA,TRBJ1-1,TRBV6-1,CASSEARGTEAFF,TGTGCCAGCAGTGAAGCGAGGGGGACTGAAGCTTTCTTT
NA,TRBD1,TRBJ1-4,TRBV9,CASSGGQGFTNEKLFF,TGTGCCAGCAGCGGGGGACAGGGTTTTACTAATGAAAAACTGTTTTTT
NA,NA,TRBJ1-1,TRBV19,CASSVAGNTEAFF,TGTGCCAGTAGTGTAGCCGGGAACACTGAAGCTTTCTTT
NA,TRBD1,TRBJ1-1,TRBV6-2/TRBV6-3,CASSLWTGNTEAFF,TGTGCCAGCAGCCTATGGACAGGGAACACTGAAGCTTTCTTT
NA,TRBD2,TRBJ2-1,TRBV5-1,CASSSTSGGALLMFF,TGCGCCAGCAGCTCAACTAGCGGGGGTGCTCTTCTGATGTTCTTC
NA,NA,TRBJ1-5,TRBV27,CASSLLGSNQPQHF,TGTGCCAGCAGTTTACTGGGGAGCAATCAGCCCCAGCATTTT
NA,TRBD1,TRBJ1-2,TRBV7-3,CASSEGGQYGYTF,TGTGCCAGCAGCGAGGGGGGACAGTATGGCTACACCTTC
NA,NA,TRBJ1-2,TRBV3-1/TRBV3-2,CASSQAGSYGYTF,TGTGCCAGCAGCCAAGCAGGGTCCTATGGCTACACCTTC
NA,NA,TRBJ1-2,TRBV20-1,CSAIEDRLNYGYTF,TGCAGTGCTATTGAGGACCGCCTTAACTATGGCTACACCTTC
NA,NA,TRBJ2-1,TRBV27,CASSYGFYNEQFF,TGTGCCAGCAGTTACGGGTTCTACAATGAGCAGTTCTTC
NA,TRBD1,TRBJ1-2,TRBV6-5,CASTRQGGNYGYTF,TGTGCCAGCACCAGACAGGGGGGAAACTATGGCTACACCTTC
NA,NA,TRBJ1-2,TRBV7-9,CASSDADYGYTF,TGTGCCAGCAGCGATGCAGACTATGGCTACACCTTC
NA,TRBD2,TRBJ2-3,TRBV9,CASSVAGAGGTLDTQYF,TGTGCCAGCAGCGTAGCTGGGGCGGGGGGGACTCTGGATACGCAGTATTTT
NA,NA,TRBJ1-2,TRBV3-1/TRBV3-2,CASSQRDGYGYTF,TGTGCCAGCAGCCAAAGGGACGGCTATGGCTACACCTTC
NA,NA,TRBJ2-7,TRBV28,CASSSMRVYEQYF,TGTGCCAGCAGTTCTATGAGGGTCTACGAGCAGTACTTC